One T cell receptor (beta chain) is described in this entry. The source of the sample is a study of blood T cell repertoires in COVID-19. The assay was immunoSEQ multiplex PCR, and TCRdb's table has in-frame clones only and misses some. The table includes roughly 250,000 clones, 87% detected once. The source is a man in his sixties who had recovered from COVID-19. Sequenced material: peripheral blood.

The CDR3 nucleotides read TGTGCCAGCAGCGGGGACGGACAGGGGGCTTCACCCCTCCACTTT. This codes for CASSGDGQGASPLHF. The J gene is TRBJ1-6, the V gene TRBV7-9; 11 nucleotides match TRBD1. The CDR3 sequence is 15 residues long. V gave up 5 bases and J gave up 9 bases; unmatched junction bases: 6. CDR1 is SEHNR, CDR2 FQNEAQ, per germline (reference sequence).